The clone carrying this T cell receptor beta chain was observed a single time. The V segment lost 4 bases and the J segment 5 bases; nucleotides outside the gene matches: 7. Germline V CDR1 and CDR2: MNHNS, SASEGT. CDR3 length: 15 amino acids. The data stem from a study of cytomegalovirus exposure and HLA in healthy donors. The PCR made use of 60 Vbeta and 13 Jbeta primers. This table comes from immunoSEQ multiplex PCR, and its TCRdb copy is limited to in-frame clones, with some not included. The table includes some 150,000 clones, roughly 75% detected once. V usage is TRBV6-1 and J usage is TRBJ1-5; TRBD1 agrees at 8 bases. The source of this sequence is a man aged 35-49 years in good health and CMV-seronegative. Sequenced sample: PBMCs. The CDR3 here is CASSGTQGAYQPQHF. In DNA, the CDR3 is TGTGCCAGCAGTGGAACTCAGGGGGCGTATCAGCCCCAGCATTTT.